In this sample, the clone carrying this T cell receptor beta chain turned up a few times. Its cognate antigen is unknown. V gave up 4 bases and J gave up 10 bases, with 10 bases separating them. The CDR3 extends over 11 amino acids. The germline V gene encodes CDR1 SEHNR and CDR2 FQNEAQ (reference sequence). Expressed TCRB transcripts were sequenced after all isolated RNA was converted to cDNA. About 3.5 million reads per sample on average were obtained from naive, central memory and regulatory T cell samples. Using immunoSEQ multiplex PCR, the repertoire was profiled, and TCRdb retains in-frame clones only, with some absent. The data show 600,000 to 700,000 clones, roughly an eighth seen once. The data belong to a study of beta chain features in type 1 diabetes. The wider study: On cell yields, gender and age, patients and healthy donors were similar.

Study observations and caveats: An over-representation of cells with high TCR expression could result from cDNA sequencing. For patients and controls alike, PCR might favor shorter templates to the same degree. Type 1 diabetes patients had moderately but significantly shorter TCRB CDR3s in all four CD4+ subsets.

Sample: naive CD4+ T cells from blood. The source of this sequence is a man aged 25-45 years with type 1 diabetes. The V and J genes are TRBV7-9 and TRBJ1-1; no firm D call. The CDR3 sequence is CASSSEDLAFF. DNA for the CDR3: TGTGCCAGCAGCTCCGAGGATCTAGCTTTCTTT.